The 27 T cell receptor beta chains in this list originate from one sample, sequenced in a study of T cell clonality in common variable immunodeficiency. No antigen has been assigned to these receptors. Clones were sequenced by immunoSEQ multiplex PCR, and TCRdb holds only the in-frame ones, with some missing. There are tens of thousands of clones in the sample, none observed a single time. Findings and caveats of the study: In common variable immunodeficiency, TCR beta chains reportedly carried fewer deletions and N-nucleotide insertions.

Sequencing input: peripheral blood mononuclear cells. The receptors were gathered from a human donor with common variable immunodeficiency.

This clone was counted many times. The CDR3 extends 3 residues past the end of the read, so its final part is completed from the germline J gene. The chain recombines TRBV7-9 with TRBJ2-1; a weak D match, TRBD1 (6 bases). Trimming took off 5 bases at V and 2 bases at J, with 13 bases between the two ends. There are 15 residues in the CDR3. Per the germline V gene, CDR1 is SEHNR and CDR2 is FQNEAQ (reference sequence). The covered CDR3 bases are TGTGCCAGCAGCCTCACGGACAGAACCTACAATGAG. Its protein product is CASSLTDRTYNE. The whole CDR3 is CASSLTDRTYNEQFF.

The CDR3 loop reads CASSLRTGSYEQYF. CDR3 DNA (partial): TGTGCCAGCAGCCTTCGGACAGGGAGCTACGAG. The rearrangement joins TRBV7-2 to TRBJ2-7; TRBD1 matches 8 bases. The read finishes 3 residues shy of the CDR3 end, and the germline J gene is used to complete it. The V gene end was trimmed by 5 bases and the J gene end by 3 bases; junction bases not matched to a gene: 6. CDR1 is SGHTA, CDR2 FQGNSA, per germline. The length of the CDR3 is 14 residues.

This clone was found a few times. Read coverage stops 3 residues before the CDR3 terminus; the germline J gene supplies the remainder. This chain uses TRBV2 with TRBJ2-2, with D unresolved. This CDR3 spans 11 amino acids. Per germline, CDR1 SNHLY and CDR2 FYNNEI. V was trimmed by 6 bases and J by 9 bases, leaving 8 bases between them. CDR3 region: CASRETRELFF. The CDR3 DNA, read in part, is TGTGCCAGCAGGGAGACTCGGGAG.

This clone was picked up many times. The CDR3 extends 3 residues past the end of the read, so its final part is completed from the germline J gene. The chain couples TRBV2 to TRBJ2-6; possible D gene TRBD1, 6 bases. Between the trimmed V and J ends, which lost 5 bases and 0 bases, there was a span of 14 bases. This CDR3 has 17 amino acids. Germline V gives CDR1 SNHLY, CDR2 FYNNEI. Partial CDR3 DNA: TGTGCCAGCAGTAATACCGGGACACGCTCTGGGGCCAACGTC. It codes for CASSNTGTRSGANV. In full, the CDR3 reads CASSNTGTRSGANVLTF.

This clone has at least ten counts. The read terminates 3 residues ahead of where the CDR3 ends, so the germline J gene completes it. The chain links TRBV13 to TRBJ2-7; D is unclear. From germline, CDR1 is PRHDT and CDR2 FYEKMQ (reference sequence). V was trimmed by 0 bases and J by 1 base, leaving 4 bases between them. This CDR3 spans 13 amino acids. The sequenced part of the CDR3 DNA is TGTGCCAGCAGCTTAGGACTTTCCTACGAG. It encodes CASSLGLSYE. The whole CDR3 protein is CASSLGLSYEQYF. Complete variable domain (other parts from reference TRBV13 and TRBJ2-7): AAGVIQSPRHLIKEKRETATLKCYPIPRHDTVYWYQQGPGQDPQFLISFYEKMQSDKGSIPDRFSAQQFSDYHSELNMSSLELGDSALYFCASSLGLSYEQYFGPGTRLTVT.

Concerning this clone itself: The sequenced fragment ends 3 residues before the CDR3 boundary, so the rest is inferred from the germline J gene. J is TRBJ2-3 and V is TRBV5-6; D is tentatively TRBD1 or TRBD2 (5 bases each). V was trimmed by 2 bases and J by 4 bases, leaving 11 bases between them. Germline CDR1 SGHDT, CDR2 YYEEEE. This CDR3 region has 14 residues. The CDR3 DNA, read in part, is TGTGCCAGCAGCTTCTTCCAGGGAGCAGATACG. It is translated as CASSFFQGADT. The full CDR3 protein reads CASSFFQGADTQYF. The complete variable domain, with remaining parts taken from reference TRBV5-6 and TRBJ2-3, reads DAGVTQSPTHLIKTRGQQVTLRCSPKSGHDTVSWYQQALGQGPQFIFQYYEEEERQRGNFPDRFSGHQFPNYSSELNVNALLLGDSALYLCASSFFQGADTQYFGPGTRLTVL.

This clone was picked up a small number of times. The sequence runs out 3 residues before the end of the CDR3; the remainder is reconstructed from the germline J gene. The V and J genes are TRBV18 and TRBJ2-5; 8 nucleotides agree with TRBD1. The germline CDR1 and CDR2 sequences are KGHSH and LQKENI. The CDR3 runs to 14 residues. Unmatched junction bases numbered 4, after V lost 2 bases and J lost 5 bases. CDR3 protein: CASSPSGGVETQYF. The CDR3 DNA, read in part, is TGTGCCAGCTCACCATCAGGGGGCGTCGAGACC. The variable domain in full, with the rest retrieved from reference TRBV18 and TRBJ2-5, is NAGVMQNPRHLVRRRGQEARLRCSPMKGHSHVYWYRQLPEEGLKFMVYLQKENIIDESGMPKERFSAEFPKEGPSILRIQQVVRGDSAAYFCASSPSGGVETQYFGPGTRLLVL.

In this sample, this clone turned up a few times. Sequencing ends 3 residues short of the CDR3 end; the germline J gene provides the rest. This sequence joins TRBV6-1 and TRBJ1-6; D ambiguous. CDR3 length: 13 amino acids. Trimming removed 3 bases from V and 7 bases from J, with 7 bases in between. CDR1 and CDR2 (germline): MNHNS, SASEGT. The CDR3 protein is CASSEGRNSPLHF. The CDR3 bases that were read are TGTGCCAGCAGTGAGGGCCGGAATTCACCC.

Notes on this clone: Read data end 3 residues before the CDR3 end; the end is taken from the germline J gene. The rearrangement uses TRBV11-3 and TRBJ1-1, with D possibly TRBD1 on 6 matching bases. Trimming cost V 5 bases and J 5 bases, with 15 bases left between them. This CDR3 contains 14 residues. CDR1 and CDR2 from the germline V gene are SGHNT and YENEEA. The CDR3: CASSRRAGETEAFF. The sequenced CDR3 bases are TGTGCCAGCAGCCGCCGGGCAGGGGAAACTGAA.

This clone has ten or more counts. The CDR3 loop is CSARRKRLAEYNEQFF. CDR3 DNA, as far as it was read: TGCAGTGCTAGACGGAAAAGACTAGCGGAGTACAATGAG. V and J are TRBV20-1 and TRBJ2-1; the match to TRBD2 covers 9 bases. The missing CDR3 end, 3 residues past where the read stops, is filled in from the germline J gene. J gave up 4 bases and V 2 bases, and 9 bases lay outside the gene matches. The CDR3 extends over 16 amino acids. CDR1 is DFQATT, CDR2 SNEGSKA, per germline (reference sequence).

Of note for this clone: The missing CDR3 end, 3 residues past where the read stops, is filled in from the germline J gene. The J gene is TRBJ2-3, the V gene TRBV6-2 or TRBV6-3; D may be TRBD1 (5 bases). The V end lost 6 bases, the J end lost 8 bases, and 21 bases lay between the germline ends. CDR3 length: 15 amino acids. CDR1 and CDR2 from the germline V gene are MNHEY and SVGEGT. CDR3 bases read: TGTGCCAGCAGGGCTCGACAGTGGCTGGATGTTACG. Protein product: CASRARQWLDVT. The whole CDR3 sequence is CASRARQWLDVTQYF.

In this sample, this clone turned up a few times. This CDR3 reads CASSSGQGHYGYTF. Incomplete CDR3 DNA: TGTGCCAGCAGCTCTGGACAGGGCCACTATGGC. The chain links TRBV7-2 to TRBJ1-2; 8 bases fit TRBD1. The CDR3 goes on 3 residues after the read ends, and that part is filled in from the germline J gene. Losses at the gene ends were 4 bases for V and 3 bases for J; bases not matched to a gene: 4. The germline V gene has CDR1 SGHTA and CDR2 FQGNSA. The CDR3 length is 14 residues.

This clone was counted many times. The read terminates 3 residues ahead of where the CDR3 ends, so the germline J gene completes it. The rearrangement joins TRBV18 to TRBJ2-5; D perhaps matches TRBD2 (6 bases). Germline V lookup: CDR1 KGHSH, CDR2 LQKENI. This CDR3 spans 16 amino acids. V lost 2 bases and J lost 0, with 13 bases in between. The CDR3 DNA, read in part, is TGTGCCAGCTCACCAGGCCTAGCGAGGTACCAAGAGACC. Its translation: CASSPGLARYQET. The complete CDR3 sequence is CASSPGLARYQETQYF.

Worth noting for this clone: The read finishes 3 residues shy of the CDR3 end, and the germline J gene is used to complete it. This chain joins TRBV5-1 and TRBJ1-5; D remains unclear. Germline CDR1 reads SGHRS; CDR2 reads YFSETQ. The CDR3 consists of 15 residues. The V and J ends lost 3 bases and 3 bases respectively, with 13 bases between them. The chain's CDR3 is CASSSGNTNNQPQHF. CDR3 bases read: TGCGCCAGCAGCTCAGGAAACACGAACAATCAGCCC.

This clone was seen more than once but under ten times. The observed sequence ends 3 residues before the CDR3 terminus, with the missing tail filled in from the germline J gene. The chain uses TRBV19 and TRBJ2-7; the D is unclear. The germline V gene encodes CDR1 LNHDA and CDR2 SQIVND (reference sequence). This CDR3 has 11 residues. The germline V and J ends were trimmed by 4 bases and 5 bases, with 6 bases remaining between them. The CDR3 DNA, read in part, is TGTGCCAGTAGTACCGAGGACGAG. Protein product: CASSTEDE. The CDR3 in full is CASSTEDEQYF.

Details on this clone: The CDR3 end lies 3 residues beyond the end of the read and is filled in from the germline J gene. V is TRBV7-2 and J is TRBJ2-7; a possible D gene is TRBD2 (5 bases). Germline V gene sequence: CDR1 SGHTA, CDR2 FQGNSA. The CDR3 covers 13 residues. The V end lost 2 bases, the J end lost 4 bases, and 9 bases lay between the germline ends. The DNA read from the CDR3 is TGTGCCAGCAGCTTAAAGGGCGGGTACGAG. Protein product: CASSLKGGYE. The whole CDR3 reads CASSLKGGYEQYF.

The sample holds many counts of this clone. The CDR3 end falls 3 residues outside the read, so it is completed with the germline J gene. The rearrangement joins TRBV30 to TRBJ1-2; weak D call: TRBD1 (5 bases). From germline, CDR1 is GTSNPN and CDR2 SVGIG (reference sequence). Trimming left V 3 bases short and J 6 bases short, with 14 bases between. The CDR3 contains 13 residues. CDR3: CAWSKGTPDGYTF. The covered CDR3 bases are TGTGCCTGGAGCAAAGGGACTCCGGATGGC.

Remarks on this clone: The read falls 3 residues short of the CDR3 end, and the missing part is taken from the germline J gene. The chain links TRBV7-2 to TRBJ2-5; TRBD2 matches 13 bases. The CDR3 extends over 15 amino acids. V dropped 3 bases and J dropped 6; count of bases not matched to a gene: 4. Germline loops: CDR1 SGHTA, CDR2 FQGNSA. CDR3 protein: CASSFGTSGEKTQYF. CDR3 DNA, as far as it was read: TGTGCCAGCAGCTTTGGGACTAGCGGGGAGAAGACC. The variable domain in full, with the rest retrieved from reference TRBV7-2 and TRBJ2-5, is GAGVSQSPSNKVTEKGKDVELRCDPISGHTALYWYRQSLGQGLEFLIYFQGNSAPDKSGLPSDRFSAERTGGSVSTLTIQRTQQEDSAVYLCASSFGTSGEKTQYFGPGTRLLVL.

This clone was recorded many times. Read data end 3 residues before the CDR3 end; the end is taken from the germline J gene. The chain links TRBV14 to TRBJ2-2; 7 nucleotides agree with TRBD2. The CDR3 length is 15 residues. V gave up 2 bases and J gave up 6 bases; unmatched junction bases: 6. Per germline, CDR1 SGHDN and CDR2 FVKESK. The CDR3 loop reads CASSQSGVGAGELFF. CDR3 bases read: TGTGCCAGCAGCCAAAGCGGGGTAGGCGCCGGGGAG.

This clone was counted ten times or more. The CDR3 is cut off 3 residues early in the read; its end comes from the germline J gene. The chain combines TRBV18 with TRBJ1-2; 12 nucleotides match TRBD1. J gave up 3 bases and V 4 bases, and 6 bases lay outside the gene matches. Germline-derived CDR1 and CDR2 are KGHSH and LQKENI. The CDR3 is 16 residues long. The CDR3 bases that were read are TGTGCCAGCTCACGCTATGGGACAGGGGGCTACTATGGC. Protein sequence: CASSRYGTGGYYG. The whole CDR3 is CASSRYGTGGYYGYTF.

This clone was seen at least ten times. The read gets to within 3 residues of the CDR3 end, and the germline J gene fills in the rest. The chain recombines TRBV7-6 with TRBJ1-3; 9 bases line up with TRBD1. The V gene's germline CDR1 is SGHVS and CDR2 FNYEAQ. With V trimmed by 4 bases and J by 4 bases, 8 bases remained unmatched. The CDR3 totals 16 residues. The CDR3 DNA, read in part, is TGTGCCAGCAGCTCCCGACAGGGGGGCGAAGGAAACACC. It encodes CASSSRQGGEGNT. The CDR3 reads in full as CASSSRQGGEGNTIYF.

This clone turned up a few times. Read data end 3 residues before the CDR3 end; the end is taken from the germline J gene. The chain couples TRBV6-1 to TRBJ2-2; D gene uncertain. V lost 2 bases, J lost 3 bases, and 10 bases lay in between. CDR1 and CDR2 from the germline V gene are MNHNS and SASEGT. The CDR3 has 15 residues. CDR3 bases read: TGTGCCAGCAGTGAACATGTGGCGGACACCGGGGAG. This codes for CASSEHVADTGE. The CDR3 in its entirety is CASSEHVADTGELFF.

A few counts support this clone. The read stops 3 residues short of the end of the CDR3; the missing end is completed from the germline J gene. Other DNA sequences in the same sample also yield this CDR3. V is TRBV30 and J is TRBJ2-2; a possible D gene is TRBD2 (6 bases). This CDR3 region has 14 residues. Germline-derived CDR1 and CDR2 are GTSNPN and SVGIG (reference sequence). V lost 7 bases, J lost 4 bases, and 16 bases lay in between. CDR3 DNA (partial): TGTGCCTCGACCGGGCTAGCGAGCACCGGGGAG. This gives the protein CASTGLASTGE. The full CDR3 sequence reads CASTGLASTGELFF.

There are many counts of this clone. The read terminates 3 residues ahead of where the CDR3 ends, so the germline J gene completes it. The chain joins TRBV6-2 or TRBV6-3 to TRBJ2-7; 9 positions match TRBD2. Germline V lookup: CDR1 MNHEY, CDR2 SVGEGT. This CDR3 region has 16 residues. Trimming at V came to 4 bases and at J to 0 bases, leaving 7 bases not matched to a gene. This CDR3 is CASSFQGLAASYEQYF. CDR3 bases read: TGTGCCAGCAGTTTCCAGGGACTAGCTGCCTCCTACGAG.

Ten or more counts support this clone. Read data end 3 residues before the CDR3 end; the end is taken from the germline J gene. This chain connects TRBV18 to TRBJ2-5; 8 bases are a match to TRBD2. The length of the CDR3 is 15 residues. CDR1 KGHSH and CDR2 LQKENI come from the germline V gene. The CDR3 here is CASSPPEETSVTQYF. The covered CDR3 bases are TGTGCCAGCTCACCACCCGAGGAGACTAGCGTAACC. Combining the CDR3 with reference TRBV18 and TRBJ2-5 gives the whole variable domain NAGVMQNPRHLVRRRGQEARLRCSPMKGHSHVYWYRQLPEEGLKFMVYLQKENIIDESGMPKERFSAEFPKEGPSILRIQQVVRGDSAAYFCASSPPEETSVTQYFGPGTRLLVL.

This clone was detected a few times. Read coverage stops 3 residues before the CDR3 terminus; the germline J gene supplies the remainder. The chain has TRBV18 and TRBJ2-5, with TRBD1 identical over 10 bases. This CDR3 contains 15 residues. After removal of 1 base from V and 5 bases from J, the junction contained 4 bases not matched to a gene. CDR1 and CDR2 from the germline V gene are KGHSH and LQKENI. The DNA read from the CDR3 is TGTGCCAGCTCACCACGGGACAGGGGCGGCGAGACC. Amino acid sequence: CASSPRDRGGET. The whole CDR3 region reads CASSPRDRGGETQYF.

This clone has at least ten counts. Read coverage stops 3 residues before the CDR3 terminus; the germline J gene supplies the remainder. The chain joins TRBV20-1 to TRBJ2-1; D remains unclear. The CDR3 length is 13 residues. V was pared by 2 bases and J by 6 bases, with 11 bases between. Germline lookup yields CDR1 DFQATT and CDR2 SNEGSKA (reference sequence). Partial CDR3 DNA: TGCAGTGCTAGAACCACGACTGGCAATGAG. The encoded protein is CSARTTTGNE. In full, the CDR3 is CSARTTTGNEQFF.